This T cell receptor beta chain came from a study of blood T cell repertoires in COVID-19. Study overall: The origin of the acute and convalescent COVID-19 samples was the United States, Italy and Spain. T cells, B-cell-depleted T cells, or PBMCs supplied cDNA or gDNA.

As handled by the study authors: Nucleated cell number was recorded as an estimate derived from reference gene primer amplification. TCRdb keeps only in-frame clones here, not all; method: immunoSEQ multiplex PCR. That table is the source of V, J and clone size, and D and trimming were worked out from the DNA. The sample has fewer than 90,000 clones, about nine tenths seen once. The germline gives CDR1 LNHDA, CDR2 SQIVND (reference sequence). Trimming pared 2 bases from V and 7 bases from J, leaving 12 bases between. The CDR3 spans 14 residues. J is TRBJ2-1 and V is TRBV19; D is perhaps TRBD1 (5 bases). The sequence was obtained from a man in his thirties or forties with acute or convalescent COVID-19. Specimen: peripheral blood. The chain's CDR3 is CASSIPPRVNEQFF. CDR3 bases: TGTGCCAGTAGTATACCCCCCAGGGTTAATGAGCAGTTCTTC.